These 6 T cell receptor beta chains originate from one sample sequenced in a study of blood T cell repertoires in COVID-19. TCRdb's copy holds only in-frame clones and misses some; the assay was immunoSEQ multiplex PCR. Altogether 90,000 or so clones are present, around nine tenths being singletons, with the ten largest covering approximately 20%. The specimen was peripheral blood. The receptors come from a woman aged 60-70 years with COVID-19, enrolled during active disease.

J is TRBJ2-6 and V is TRBV30; 10 bases line up with TRBD1. This CDR3 region has 18 residues. V gave up 3 bases and J gave up 0 bases; unmatched junction bases: 8. Germline CDR1 is GTSNPN and CDR2 is SVGIG (reference sequence). CDR3 loop: CAWRPDRGSFSGANVLTF. The CDR3 nucleotides are TGTGCCTGGAGGCCGGACAGGGGGAGTTTCTCTGGGGCCAACGTCCTGACTTTC.

The chain has TRBV7-2 and TRBJ2-3; 9 nucleotides match TRBD2. The trim removed 5 bases at V and 3 bases at J, leaving 9 bases unmatched. Germline V gives CDR1 SGHTA, CDR2 FQGNSA. The CDR3 sequence is 16 residues long. DNA for the CDR3: TGTGCCAGCAGCCCTAATAGCGGGGGCTCAACAGATACGCAGTATTTT. Its protein product is CASSPNSGGSTDTQYF.

V is TRBV7-2 and J is TRBJ2-5; D gene uncertain. The CDR3 runs to 12 residues. V was pared by 5 bases and J by 4 bases, with 8 bases between. The germline V gene encodes CDR1 SGHTA and CDR2 FQGNSA. The CDR3 region is CASSRVRETQYF. The CDR3 DNA sequence: TGTGCCAGCAGCCGGGTGAGAGAGACCCAGTACTTC.

This chain joins TRBV19 and TRBJ1-2; D gene ambiguous. The V gene lost 3 bases and the J gene lost 1 base, with 6 bases spanning the gap. CDR3 length: 13 amino acids. From germline, CDR1 is LNHDA and CDR2 SQIVND (reference sequence). The CDR3 here is CASSITGNYGYTF. CDR3 bases: TGTGCCAGTAGTATTACGGGTAACTATGGCTACACCTTC.

V is TRBV18 and J is TRBJ2-6; 12 bases are a match to TRBD1. After removal of 3 bases from V and 4 bases from J, the junction contained 10 bases not matched to a gene. This CDR3 is built from 19 residues. CDR1 is KGHSH and CDR2 is LQKENI in the germline V gene. CDR3 residues: CASSPPGTGGGEGANVLTF. The CDR3 nucleotides are TGTGCCAGCTCACCGCCCGGGACAGGGGGCGGAGAAGGGGCCAACGTCCTGACTTTC.

The chain is built from TRBV7-2 and TRBJ2-7, with a weak D call TRBD2 (6 bases). Deletions cut 9 bases from V and 5 bases from J, with 17 bases between. Germline loops: CDR1 SGHTA, CDR2 FQGNSA. This CDR3 is 13 amino acids long. The CDR3 loop is CASSMPGRNEQYF. DNA of the CDR3: TGTGCCAGTTCTATGCCGGGGAGGAACGAGCAGTACTTC.